These T cell receptor beta chains were read from a single sample in a study of blood T cell repertoires in COVID-19. Profiling relied on immunoSEQ multiplex PCR, and the TCRdb table lists in-frame clones only, not all of them. In the table there are roughly 250,000 clones, 85% to 90% of which are singletons. The specimen was peripheral blood. The receptors were sampled from a woman aged 40 to 50 with acute or convalescent COVID-19. Both conserved end residues are part of each CDR3. D genes are given only for firm matches. Only part of the rows carry a size: once, few, many, or a class if the clone is expanded.

CDR3: CASSLGQIPYEQFF
DNA: TGTGCCAGTAGTCTGGGACAGATACCCTATGAGCAGTTCTTC
D: TRBD1
J: TRBJ2-1
size: .
length: 14
V: TRBV19

CDR3: CASSLSSAKNIQYF
DNA: TGTGCCAGCAGTTTGAGTTCAGCCAAAAACATTCAGTACTTC
D: .
J: TRBJ2-4
size: once
length: 14
V: TRBV27

CDR3: CASSRQGGLNYGYTF
DNA: TGTGCCAGCAGTCGACAGGGGGGCCTTAACTATGGCTACACCTTC
D: TRBD1
J: TRBJ1-2
size: .
length: 15
V: TRBV6-5

CDR3: CASSSSQGGSGNTIYF
DNA: TGTGCCAGCAGTTCCTCCCAGGGAGGGTCAGGAAACACCATATATTTT
D: .
J: TRBJ1-3
size: .
length: 16
V: TRBV6-5

CDR3: CASSDHPLRGASTDTQYF
DNA: TGTGCCAGCAGCGACCACCCCCTGCGGGGCGCTAGCACAGATACGCAGTATTTT
D: .
J: TRBJ2-3
size: .
length: 18
V: TRBV3-1/TRBV3-2

CDR3: CASKEQGITSPLHF
DNA: TGTGCCAGCAAAGAACAGGGTATTACTTCACCCCTCCACTTT
D: .
J: TRBJ1-6
size: .
length: 14
V: TRBV2

CDR3: CASSDPARRGQGETQYF
DNA: TGTGCCAGCAGTGACCCCGCGAGAAGGGGGCAGGGAGAGACCCAGTACTTC
D: TRBD1
J: TRBJ2-5
size: .
length: 17
V: TRBV6-4

CDR3: CATSRDRPGGYGYTF
DNA: TGTGCCACCAGCAGAGATCGTCCAGGGGGCTATGGCTACACCTTC
D: TRBD1
J: TRBJ1-2
size: .
length: 15
V: TRBV15

CDR3: CASGLRGGDTEAFF
DNA: TGTGCTAGTGGTTTGAGGGGGGGGGACACTGAAGCTTTCTTT
D: .
J: TRBJ1-1
size: .
length: 14
V: TRBV12-5

CDR3: CASSYRLAGGRDTQYF
DNA: TGTGCCAGCAGTTATCGACTAGCGGGGGGGCGAGATACGCAGTATTTT
D: TRBD2
J: TRBJ2-3
size: .
length: 16
V: TRBV6-5

CDR3: CASSPPPGGAGGYNEQFF
DNA: TGTGCCAGCAGCCCCCCCCCGGGAGGAGCGGGGGGCTACAATGAGCAGTTCTTC
D: TRBD2
J: TRBJ2-1
size: .
length: 18
V: TRBV7-3

CDR3: CASSFQVFPDTQYF
DNA: TGTGCCAGCAGCTTCCAGGTTTTTCCAGATACGCAGTATTTT
D: .
J: TRBJ2-3
size: few
length: 14
V: TRBV11-2

CDR3: CASSIRGAGRTEAFF
DNA: TGTGCCAGCAGCATAAGGGGTGCAGGGCGAACTGAAGCTTTCTTT
D: .
J: TRBJ1-1
size: .
length: 15
V: TRBV7-2

CDR3: CASSLGTSGGLTDTQYF
DNA: TGTGCCAGCAGCCTCGGGACTAGCGGGGGGCTCACAGATACGCAGTATTTT
D: TRBD2
J: TRBJ2-3
size: .
length: 17
V: TRBV11-3

CDR3: CASSGDRPATDTQYF
DNA: TGTGCCAGCAGCGGGGACAGGCCTGCCACAGATACGCAGTATTTT
D: TRBD1
J: TRBJ2-3
size: .
length: 15
V: TRBV6-5

CDR3: CASSVRMDRAYGYTF
DNA: TGTGCCAGCAGTGTCCGAATGGACAGGGCTTATGGCTACACCTTC
D: TRBD1
J: TRBJ1-2
size: .
length: 15
V: TRBV6-6

CDR3: CASSLLFPNTEAFF
DNA: TGTGCCAGCAGCTTATTATTCCCGAACACTGAAGCTTTCTTT
D: .
J: TRBJ1-1
size: .
length: 14
V: TRBV7-2

CDR3: CASSTVQVQPQHF
DNA: TGTGCCAGTAGTACAGTACAGGTTCAGCCCCAGCATTTT
D: .
J: TRBJ1-5
size: .
length: 13
V: TRBV19

CDR3: CASSLAPGQGNYGYTF
DNA: TGCGCCAGCAGCTTGGCGCCGGGACAGGGTAACTATGGCTACACCTTC
D: TRBD1
J: TRBJ1-2
size: .
length: 16
V: TRBV5-1

CDR3: CASSPVLPQETQYF
DNA: TGTGCCAGCAGCCCCGTACTACCCCAAGAGACCCAGTACTTC
D: .
J: TRBJ2-5
size: .
length: 14
V: TRBV7-9

CDR3: CASSNPGGLTDTQYF
DNA: TGTGCCAGCAGCAACCCGGGGGGACTCACAGATACGCAGTATTTT
D: TRBD2
J: TRBJ2-3
size: .
length: 15
V: TRBV7-8

CDR3: CSVARTGWNEKLFF
DNA: TGCAGCGTTGCCCGGACAGGGTGGAATGAAAAACTGTTTTTT
D: TRBD1
J: TRBJ1-4
size: .
length: 14
V: TRBV29-1

CDR3: CASSEGTGYGYTF
DNA: TGTGCCAGCAGTGAGGGGACAGGTTATGGCTACACCTTC
D: TRBD1
J: TRBJ1-2
size: .
length: 13
V: TRBV6-1

CDR3: CATSARDRQEAFF
DNA: TGTGCCACCAGTGCCAGGGACAGACAGGAGGCTTTCTTT
D: TRBD1
J: TRBJ1-1
size: .
length: 13
V: TRBV24-1

CDR3: CASLSGSDGYTF
DNA: TGTGCCAGCCTTTCCGGGTCGGATGGCTACACCTTC
D: .
J: TRBJ1-2
size: .
length: 12
V: TRBV6-5

CDR3: CAIRSHSTGGNQPQHF
DNA: TGTGCCATCAGATCACACTCGACAGGGGGCAATCAGCCCCAGCATTTT
D: TRBD1
J: TRBJ1-5
size: once
length: 16
V: TRBV10-3

CDR3: CARGGPHGELFF
DNA: TGTGCCAGGGGGGGGCCTCACGGGGAGCTGTTTTTT
D: .
J: TRBJ2-2
size: .
length: 12
V: TRBV7-2

CDR3: CASSFSRGVTDTQYF
DNA: TGTGCCAGCAGTTTTTCGCGGGGGGTCACAGATACGCAGTATTTT
D: TRBD2
J: TRBJ2-3
size: .
length: 15
V: TRBV6-5

CDR3: CASSDPGSPNTEAFF
DNA: TGTGCCAGCAGCGACCCGGGGAGTCCGAACACTGAAGCTTTCTTT
D: .
J: TRBJ1-1
size: .
length: 15
V: TRBV2

CDR3: CASTIGTSSDNEQFF
DNA: TGTGCCAGCACCATAGGGACTAGCAGCGACAATGAGCAGTTCTTC
D: TRBD2
J: TRBJ2-1
size: .
length: 15
V: TRBV27

CDR3: CASSLAAGGPYNEQFF
DNA: TGTGCCAGCAGCTTAGCTGCAGGGGGCCCCTACAATGAGCAGTTCTTC
D: TRBD1
J: TRBJ2-1
size: once
length: 16
V: TRBV7-6

CDR3: CASREYRDIYGYTF
DNA: TGTGCCAGCAGAGAATACAGGGATATCTATGGCTACACCTTC
D: .
J: TRBJ1-2
size: once
length: 14
V: TRBV2

CDR3: CASSAPGGSNQPQHF
DNA: TGTGCCAGCAGTGCCCCAGGAGGGAGCAATCAGCCCCAGCATTTT
D: .
J: TRBJ1-5
size: once
length: 15
V: TRBV25-1

CDR3: CASSLAPDGYTF
DNA: TGCGCCAGCAGCTTGGCACCGGATGGCTACACCTTC
D: .
J: TRBJ1-2
size: .
length: 12
V: TRBV5-1

CDR3: CASSPLRGRENIQYF
DNA: TGTGCCAGCTCACCGCTTAGGGGGCGAGAAAACATTCAGTACTTC
D: TRBD1
J: TRBJ2-4
size: .
length: 15
V: TRBV18

CDR3: CASSEGTTGNTEAFF
DNA: TGCGCCAGCAGTGAGGGCACTACAGGGAACACTGAAGCTTTCTTT
D: .
J: TRBJ1-1
size: .
length: 15
V: TRBV10-1

CDR3: CASSSGTGADTQYF
DNA: TGCGCCAGCAGCTCGGGGACTGGGGCAGATACGCAGTATTTT
D: .
J: TRBJ2-3
size: .
length: 14
V: TRBV5-1

CDR3: CACPQSGQGALNSPLHF
DNA: TGTGCCTGTCCCCAATCCGGACAGGGGGCCTTGAATTCACCCCTCCACTTT
D: TRBD1
J: TRBJ1-6
size: .
length: 17
V: TRBV30

CDR3: CASREGTDNQPQHF
DNA: TGTGCCAGCCGGGAGGGGACGGACAATCAGCCCCAGCATTTT
D: .
J: TRBJ1-5
size: .
length: 14
V: TRBV2

CDR3: CASGLVPGGGANEQFF
DNA: TGTGCTAGTGGTTTGGTACCGGGCGGGGGGGCGAATGAGCAGTTCTTC
D: TRBD2
J: TRBJ2-1
size: .
length: 16
V: TRBV12-5